This T cell receptor beta chain was identified in a study of regulatory T cells in long-lasting Graves disease. Time point here: persistent/refractory GD, antithyroid drugs over 5 years with positive TRAb. Isolated PBMC RNA provided the starting material for the TCR library. The authors built TCR beta libraries using iRepertoire HTBI primers and Arm-PCR of CDR3 regions. TCRdb redid the calling of the multiplex PCR reads with MiXCR, one entry per CDR3 protein. The profile shows approximately 400,000 distinct CDR3 sequences, less than 25% of them singletons. V was clipped by 6 bases and J by 4 bases, with 10 bases between them. CDR3 length: 13 residues. Germline CDR1 LNHDA, CDR2 SQIVND (reference sequence). This clonotype appeared once.

This specimen was peripheral blood mononuclear cells (PBMCs), taken when the disease was refractory, from a patient treated with antithyroid drugs. The TCR was taken from a female donor with Graves disease. This chain links TRBV19 with TRBJ2-1; TRBD2 might be the D (5 bases). CDR3 in DNA: TGTGCCAGTAGCTCACTAGAGTACAATGAGCAGTTCTTC. Translating gives CASSSLEYNEQFF. The full variable domain, completed using reference TRBV19 and TRBJ2-1, is DGGITQSPKYLFRKEGQNVTLSCEQNLNHDAMYWYRQDPGQGLRLIYYSQIVNDFQKGDIAEGYSVSREKKESFPLTVTSAQKNPTAFYLCASSSLEYNEQFFGPGTRLTVL.